Below, 22 T cell receptor beta chains from the same sample are listed, as sequenced in a study of T cells in Graves' hyperthyroidism and ophthalmopathy. RNA transcripts served as the template for amplifying TCR beta CDR3 regions. In the first-round RT-PCR of the TCR CDR3, the HTBI primer set was used. TCRdb re-called the multiplex PCR reads with MiXCR, one entry per CDR3 protein. This sample has roughly 500,000 distinct CDR3 sequences, with approximately 15% found just once. Sequencing was performed on blood. These receptors were collected from a woman in her twenties or thirties with Graves' hyperthyroidism that later progressed to Graves' ophthalmopathy.

This clonotype was observed many times. The V and J genes are TRBV12-3 or TRBV12-4 and TRBJ2-3; possibly TRBD2 for D (6 bases). This CDR3 has 16 amino acids. Between the trimmed V and J ends, which lost 6 bases and 2 bases, there was a span of 18 bases. CDR3 coding DNA: TGTGCCAGCAGCCTATGGGCTAGCGCGCTCACAGATACGCAGTATTTT. Translated: CASSLWASALTDTQYF.

This clonotype has ten or more counts. The chain couples TRBV3-1 to TRBJ1-1; tentative D call: TRBD1 (5 bases). This CDR3 has 13 residues. Germline-derived CDR1 and CDR2 are LGHDT and YNNKEL (reference sequence). The V and J ends lost 2 bases and 9 bases respectively, with 13 bases between them. CDR3 loop: CASSQQQAGKAFF. The CDR3 DNA sequence: TGTGCCAGCAGCCAACAACAGGCGGGTAAAGCTTTCTTT.

This clonotype has ten or more counts. V usage is TRBV12-3 or TRBV12-4 and J usage is TRBJ1-1; unclear D gene. V was pared by 6 bases and J by 6 bases, with 14 bases between. The length of the CDR3 is 13 residues. The CDR3 region has the DNA TGTGCCAGCAGCCCACCGAGGATCTCTGAAGCTTTCTTT. It translates to CASSPPRISEAFF.

The CDR3 region is CASSLKRSGYSNQPQHF. DNA of the CDR3: TGTGCCAGCAGTCTTAAGCGATCGGGATATAGCAATCAGCCCCAGCATTTT. The chain has TRBV27 and TRBJ1-5; no reliable D call. The CDR3 length is 17 residues. The V end was cut by 5 bases, the J end by 0 bases, with 17 bases between. Germline V gene sequence: CDR1 MNHEY, CDR2 SMNVEV (reference sequence).

The V gene is TRBV20-1, the J gene TRBJ2-7; D ambiguous. V shed 7 bases and J shed 4 bases, with 23 bases lying between them. This CDR3 region has 15 residues. Germline assignment: CDR1 DFQATT and CDR2 SNEGSKA (reference sequence). This CDR3 reads CSVSPTLPTDYEQYF. Written as DNA, the CDR3 is TGCAGTGTTTCCCCGACCCTTCCCACTGATTACGAGCAGTACTTC.

This clonotype was counted many times. The chain links TRBV11-2 to TRBJ2-7; D could derive from TRBD1 or TRBD2 (5 bases each). Germline CDR1 reads SGHAT; CDR2 reads FQNNGV. This CDR3 region has 14 residues. Trimming removed 5 bases from V and 1 base from J, with 12 bases in between. The CDR3 nucleotides are TGTGCCAGCAGCCAGGGACGGGCGTCCTACGAGCAGTACTTC. Amino acids: CASSQGRASYEQYF. The variable domain in full, completed from reference TRBV11-2 and TRBJ2-7, reads EAGVAQSPRYKIIEKRQSVAFWCNPISGHATLYWYQQILGQGPKLLIQFQNNGVVDDSQLPKDRFSAERLKGVDSTLKIQPAKLEDSAVYLCASSQGRASYEQYFGPGTRLTVT.

A note on this clonotype: With a much larger clone just one base away, this may be a read error. This chain links TRBV12-3 or TRBV12-4 with TRBJ2-7; TRBD1 matches at 9 bases. The CDR3 consists of 15 residues. Trimming at V came to 5 bases and at J to 9 bases, leaving 14 bases not matched to a gene. CDR3 coding DNA: TGTGCCAGCAGTCTCGTCGACAGGGGGGCTCACGGGCAGTACTTC. Translation gives CASSLVDRGAHGQYF.

This clonotype was recorded at least ten times. In DNA, the CDR3 is TGTGCCTGGAGTGAGGGCGGGAGGGCCTACAATGAGCAGTTCTTC. It codes for CAWSEGGRAYNEQFF. The V and J genes are TRBV30 and TRBJ2-1, with 9 nucleotides matching TRBD2. The germline gives CDR1 GTSNPN, CDR2 SVGIG (reference sequence). V gave up 1 base and J gave up 2 bases; unmatched junction bases: 3. The CDR3 loop spans 15 amino acids.

This clonotype has more than one count but fewer than ten. The genes are TRBV4-1 and TRBJ2-7; the match to TRBD1 covers 8 bases. The J segment lost 0 bases and the V segment lost 10 bases, leaving 8 bases of the junction unmatched. Germline-derived CDR1 and CDR2 are MGHRA and YSYEKL. The CDR3 is made up of 14 amino acids. CDR3 region: CATRGQVSSYEQYF. CDR3 nucleotides: TGCGCCACCCGGGGACAGGTTAGCTCCTACGAGCAGTACTTC.

This CDR3 is CATARRGSSNNYSNQPQHF. For the CDR3, the DNA is TGTGCCACTGCCCGAAGGGGGTCGTCGAACAATTATAGCAATCAGCCCCAGCATTTT. This chain joins TRBV19 and TRBJ1-5; D possibly corresponds to TRBD1 (6 bases). The V gene's germline CDR1 is LNHDA and CDR2 SQIVND (reference sequence). The CDR3 is made up of 19 amino acids. Trimming stripped 10 bases from V and 0 bases from J, with 28 bases between.

Concerning this clonotype: The junction does not match germline at one end; this may be a read error. The V and J genes are TRBV4-2 and TRBJ1-5; weak D call: TRBD1 (5 bases). The CDR3 length is 13 residues. Germline CDR1 and CDR2: LGHNA and YNFKEQ. The CDR3 sequence is CWRSRQKGEPQHF. Written as DNA, the CDR3 is TGCTGGCGCAGCCGTCAAAAAGGGGAGCCCCAGCATTTT.

This clonotype came up a few times. The V call is TRBV12-3 or TRBV12-4, the J call TRBJ1-1, with D perhaps TRBD1 (6 bases). The CDR3 extends over 13 amino acids. Trimming took off 2 bases at V and 9 bases at J, with 13 bases between the two ends. CDR3 DNA sequence: TGTGCCAGCAGTTTAAGTACAGGGAGGAAAGCTTTCTTT. Translation gives CASSLSTGRKAFF.

This clonotype was seen many times. V gene TRBV19 combines with J gene TRBJ2-1; 7 bases agree with TRBD1. Per the germline V gene, CDR1 is LNHDA and CDR2 is SQIVND (reference sequence). Germline trimming cut 5 bases from V and 2 bases from J; bases unmatched to any gene: 6. The CDR3 is made up of 15 amino acids. The CDR3 nucleotides are TGTGCCAGTAGTCCCTGGACAGGCACCTACAATGAGCAGTTCTTC. Its protein product is CASSPWTGTYNEQFF.

The J gene is TRBJ2-3, the V gene TRBV28; D perhaps matches TRBD2 (5 bases). CDR3 length equals 17 residues. V lost 6 bases and J lost 2, with 21 bases in between. The germline V gene has CDR1 MDHEN and CDR2 SYDVKM. The CDR3 sequence: CASSLAWGSLFTDTQYF. Written as DNA, the CDR3 is TGTGCCAGCAGCTTAGCGTGGGGTAGCCTCTTCACAGATACGCAGTATTTT. Full variable domain (remainder filled in from reference TRBV28 and TRBJ2-3): DVKVTQSSRYLVKRTGEKVFLECVQDMDHENMFWYRQDPGLGLRLIYFSYDVKMKEKGDIPEGYSVSREKKERFSLILESASTNQTSMYLCASSLAWGSLFTDTQYFGPGTRLTVL.

Only a few counts were recorded for this clonotype. The rearrangement joins TRBV6-4 to TRBJ2-7; 7 bases line up with TRBD1. CDR3 length: 15 amino acids. V dropped 0 bases and J dropped 5; count of bases not matched to a gene: 7. CDR1 and CDR2 (germline): MRHNA, SNTAGT. Written as DNA, the CDR3 is TGTGCCAGCAGTGACTCGAGACAGGGTACCCACGAGCAGTACTTC. Its protein product is CASSDSRQGTHEQYF.

Of note for this clonotype: This may stem from a read error, because a much larger clone lies one nucleotide away. This chain uses TRBV5-6 with TRBJ2-2, with D perhaps TRBD1 (5 bases). Germline CDR1 and CDR2: SGHDT and YYEEEE. The CDR3 runs to 15 residues. V was trimmed by 7 bases and J by 7 bases, leaving 20 bases between them. The CDR3 DNA reads as TGTGCCAGCGAGTTTTATGGCAGGGATGTCGGGGAGCTGTTTTTT. Translating gives CASEFYGRDVGELFF.

The sample holds many counts of this clonotype. The V and J genes are TRBV30 and TRBJ2-2; D uncertain. CDR3 length: 12 amino acids. The germline CDR1 and CDR2 sequences are GTSNPN and SVGIG (reference sequence). V lost 5 bases, J lost 7 bases, and 11 bases lay in between. The CDR3, as DNA: TGTGCCTGGGGGCAGGAAAGCGGGGAGCTGTTTTTT. Its translation: CAWGQESGELFF.

This clonotype turned up a few times. The genes are TRBV6-1 and TRBJ2-1; 8 nucleotides line up with TRBD1. CDR1 is MNHNS and CDR2 is SASEGT in the germline V gene. J was trimmed by 6 bases and V by 5 bases; bases with no gene match: 6. This CDR3 comprises 14 residues. This CDR3 is CASSSDDRGNEQFF. For the CDR3, the DNA is TGTGCCAGCAGTTCCGACGACAGGGGCAATGAGCAGTTCTTC.

The rearrangement links TRBV4-1 to TRBJ2-5; 9 bases are a match to TRBD1. CDR3 length equals 15 residues. In germline, CDR1 is MGHRA, CDR2 YSYEKL. J lost 5 bases, V lost 0 bases, and 4 bases had no gene match. CDR3 coding DNA: TGCGCCAGCAGCCAAGAGGACAGGGGCTGGGAGACCCAGTACTTC. Amino acids: CASSQEDRGWETQYF.

This clonotype came up many times. The V gene is TRBV28, the J gene TRBJ2-7; D not certain. V was pared by 5 bases and J by 3 bases, with 14 bases between. Germline CDR1 MDHEN, CDR2 SYDVKM. The CDR3 extends over 14 amino acids. The CDR3 sequence: CASSLPDNFYEQYF. CDR3 DNA: TGTGCCAGCAGTCTACCCGACAATTTCTACGAGCAGTACTTC.

This clonotype appeared a few times. J is TRBJ1-5 and V is TRBV30; D unclear. The CDR3 contains 13 residues. From germline, CDR1 is GTSNPN and CDR2 SVGIG (reference sequence). Trimming stripped 1 base from V and 5 bases from J, with 9 bases between. The CDR3 coding sequence is TGTGCCTGGAGTGCAGGAGAGGATCAGCCCCAGCATTTT. It encodes CAWSAGEDQPQHF.

This clonotype has a count of ten or more. The chain carries TRBV2 and TRBJ1-2; TRBD1 might be the D (6 bases). V lost 6 bases to trimming and J lost 4 bases, with 21 bases between them. Germline lookup yields CDR1 SNHLY and CDR2 FYNNEI. The CDR3 loop spans 16 amino acids. The CDR3 bases are TGTGCCAGCAGCGCCGGTTCCGGGGGCCGGGGCTATGGCTACACCTTC. Protein product: CASSAGSGGRGYGYTF.